Listed below are T cell receptor beta chains from one sample, sequenced in a study of blood T cells in healthy people across ages. Each CDR3 protein gets one entry after TCRdb re-called the 5' RACE reads with MiXCR. The sample consists of some 930,000 distinct CDR3 sequences, 25% to 35% of them appearing once. This sample also belongs to another study, concerning T cells of mothers and their children.

The specimen was blood. The receptors were sampled from a woman aged 40 to 50 in good health. The CDR3 runs from the conserved cysteine through the conserved F or W. A D gene is named only where the DNA matches it firmly. Only part of the rows carry a size: once, few, many, or a class if the clone is expanded.

v_call: TRBV20-1; d_call: -; clone_size: few; j_call: TRBJ1-1; cdr3_nt: TGCAGTGCGCTCCAACGGGGGGGGCCACAGAACACTGAAGCTTTCTTT; cdr3_aa: CSALQRGGPQNTEAFF
v_call: TRBV15; d_call: -; clone_size: -; j_call: TRBJ1-5; cdr3_nt: TGTGCCACCAGCAGAGATTATCAGGAGAACAATCAGCCCCAGCATTTT; cdr3_aa: CATSRDYQENNQPQHF
v_call: TRBV7-9; d_call: TRBD1; clone_size: -; j_call: TRBJ1-2; cdr3_nt: TGTGCCAGCAGAGAGAGCTCCCGGGACAGGGTGTCGCGTGGCTACACCTTC; cdr3_aa: CASRESSRDRVSRGYTF
v_call: TRBV9; d_call: TRBD2; clone_size: many; j_call: TRBJ2-7; cdr3_nt: TGTGCCAGCAGCGTGGGACTAGCGGGGACCTACGAGCAGTACTTC; cdr3_aa: CASSVGLAGTYEQYF
v_call: TRBV6-6; d_call: -; clone_size: few; j_call: TRBJ1-6; cdr3_nt: TGTGCCAGCAGCCCGAGGGCCGGACCCCTCCACTTT; cdr3_aa: CASSPRAGPLHF
v_call: TRBV20-1; d_call: TRBD2; clone_size: many; j_call: TRBJ2-7; cdr3_nt: TGCAGTGCTAGAGACCTAGCGGGGGGGTTCTACGAGCAGTACTTC; cdr3_aa: CSARDLAGGFYEQYF
v_call: TRBV7-2; d_call: TRBD2; clone_size: many; j_call: TRBJ2-7; cdr3_nt: TGTGCCAGCAGCTCTACTGGACTAGCCTACGAGCAGTACTTC; cdr3_aa: CASSSTGLAYEQYF
v_call: TRBV19; d_call: TRBD1; clone_size: -; j_call: TRBJ2-7; cdr3_nt: TGTGCCAGTAGTATTGGGGACAGGGCCCACGAGCAGTACTTC; cdr3_aa: CASSIGDRAHEQYF
v_call: TRBV6-1; d_call: -; clone_size: many; j_call: TRBJ2-7; cdr3_nt: TGTGCCAGCAGCGATGGGACAACGGGACTTTACGAGCAGTACTTC; cdr3_aa: CASSDGTTGLYEQYF
v_call: TRBV7-2; d_call: -; clone_size: -; j_call: TRBJ1-3; cdr3_nt: TGTGCCAGCAGCGTTAGTTACGGGGCCTCTGGAAACACCATATATTTT; cdr3_aa: CASSVSYGASGNTIYF
v_call: TRBV7-2; d_call: TRBD2; clone_size: few; j_call: TRBJ2-7; cdr3_nt: TGTGCCAGCAGCTTTTATAAGGCTAGCGGGGGGTACGAGCAGTACTTC; cdr3_aa: CASSFYKASGGYEQYF
v_call: TRBV5-1; d_call: -; clone_size: many; j_call: TRBJ2-1; cdr3_nt: TGCGCCAGCAGCTTTATTAGCGGTGGGGAGCAGTTCTTC; cdr3_aa: CASSFISGGEQFF
v_call: TRBV12-3/TRBV12-4; d_call: -; clone_size: once; j_call: TRBJ2-3; cdr3_nt: TGTGCCAGCAGTTACGCGACAGCGCCTAGCACAGATACGCAGTATTTT; cdr3_aa: CASSYATAPSTDTQYF
v_call: TRBV5-1; d_call: TRBD2; clone_size: once; j_call: TRBJ2-7; cdr3_nt: TGCACCAGCAGCCCGACGGGTAGCGGGGGGGCCTACGAGCAGTACTTC; cdr3_aa: CTSSPTGSGGAYEQYF
v_call: TRBV5-1; d_call: TRBD1; clone_size: many; j_call: TRBJ2-5; cdr3_nt: TGTGCTAGCAGCTCCGGACAGGGCGGAGAGACCCAGTACTTC; cdr3_aa: CASSSGQGGETQYF
v_call: TRBV5-1; d_call: -; clone_size: few; j_call: TRBJ2-3; cdr3_nt: TGCGCCAGCAGCTTGCAGCAGGGCACAGATACGCAGTATTTT; cdr3_aa: CASSLQQGTDTQYF
v_call: TRBV5-1; d_call: TRBD1; clone_size: -; j_call: TRBJ2-5; cdr3_nt: TGCGCCAGCAGCTCCGGCGGGACAGGGGCCTCTGGAGAGACCCAGTACTTC; cdr3_aa: CASSSGGTGASGETQYF
v_call: TRBV29-1; d_call: -; clone_size: many; j_call: TRBJ2-1; cdr3_nt: TGCAGCGTTGACCCCCCCTACTCCTACAATGAGCAGTTCTTC; cdr3_aa: CSVDPPYSYNEQFF